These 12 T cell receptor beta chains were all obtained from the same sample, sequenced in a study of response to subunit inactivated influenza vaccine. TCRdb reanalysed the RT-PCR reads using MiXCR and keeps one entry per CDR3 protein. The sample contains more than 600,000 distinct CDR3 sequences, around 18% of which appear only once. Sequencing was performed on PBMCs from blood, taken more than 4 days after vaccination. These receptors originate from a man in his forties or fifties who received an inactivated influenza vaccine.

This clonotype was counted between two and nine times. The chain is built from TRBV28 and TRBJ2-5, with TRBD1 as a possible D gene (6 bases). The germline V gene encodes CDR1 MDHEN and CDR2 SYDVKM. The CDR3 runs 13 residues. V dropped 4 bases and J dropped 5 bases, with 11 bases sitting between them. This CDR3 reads CASSSGQLETQYF. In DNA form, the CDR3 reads TGTGCCAGCAGTTCAGGACAGCTGGAGACCCAGTACTTC.

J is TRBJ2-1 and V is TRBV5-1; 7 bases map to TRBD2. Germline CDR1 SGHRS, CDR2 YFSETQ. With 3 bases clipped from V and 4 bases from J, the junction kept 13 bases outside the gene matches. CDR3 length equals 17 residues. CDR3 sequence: CASSSFSGTKGYNEQFF. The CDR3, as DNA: TGCGCCAGCAGCTCCTTTTCCGGGACTAAGGGGTACAATGAGCAGTTCTTC.

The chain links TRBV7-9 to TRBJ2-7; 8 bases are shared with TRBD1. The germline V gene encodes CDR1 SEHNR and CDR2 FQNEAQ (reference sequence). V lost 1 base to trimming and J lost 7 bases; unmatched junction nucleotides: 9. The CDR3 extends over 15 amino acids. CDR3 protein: CASSLGYQGAGEQYF. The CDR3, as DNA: TGTGCCAGCAGCTTAGGATACCAGGGGGCGGGGGAGCAGTACTTC.

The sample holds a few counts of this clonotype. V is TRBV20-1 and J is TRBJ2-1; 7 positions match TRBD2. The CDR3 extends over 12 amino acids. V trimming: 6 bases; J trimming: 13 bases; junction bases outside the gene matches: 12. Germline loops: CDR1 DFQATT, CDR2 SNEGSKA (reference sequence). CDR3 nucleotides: TGCAGTGCCCCTCAGGGCTGGGGGGGTCAGTTCTTC. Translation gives CSAPQGWGGQFF.

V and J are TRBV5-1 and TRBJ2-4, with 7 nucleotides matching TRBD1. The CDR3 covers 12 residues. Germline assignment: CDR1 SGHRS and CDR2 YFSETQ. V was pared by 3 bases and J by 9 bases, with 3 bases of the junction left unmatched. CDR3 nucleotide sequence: TGCGCCAGCAGCTCCGAGGGGGCCATTCAGTACTTC. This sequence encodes CASSSEGAIQYF.

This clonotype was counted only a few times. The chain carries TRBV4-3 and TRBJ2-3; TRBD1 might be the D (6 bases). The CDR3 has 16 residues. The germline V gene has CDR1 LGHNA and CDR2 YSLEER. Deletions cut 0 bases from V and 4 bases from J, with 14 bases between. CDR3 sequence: CASSQELEQGSDTQYF. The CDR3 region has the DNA TGCGCCAGCAGCCAAGAGCTTGAGCAGGGGTCAGATACGCAGTATTTT.

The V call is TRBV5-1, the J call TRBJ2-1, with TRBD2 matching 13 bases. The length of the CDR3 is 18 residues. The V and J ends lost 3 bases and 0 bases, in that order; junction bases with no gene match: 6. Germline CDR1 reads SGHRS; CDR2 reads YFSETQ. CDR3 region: CASSSGTSGDLSYNEQFF. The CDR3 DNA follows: TGCGCCAGCAGCTCCGGGACTAGCGGGGACCTCTCCTACAATGAGCAGTTCTTC.

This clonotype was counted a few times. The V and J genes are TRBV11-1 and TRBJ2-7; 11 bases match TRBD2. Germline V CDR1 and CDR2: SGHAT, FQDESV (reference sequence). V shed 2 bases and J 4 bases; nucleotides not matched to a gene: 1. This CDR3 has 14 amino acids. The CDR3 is CASSLTSGRYEQYF. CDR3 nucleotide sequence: TGTGCCAGCAGCTTAACTAGCGGGAGATACGAGCAGTACTTC.

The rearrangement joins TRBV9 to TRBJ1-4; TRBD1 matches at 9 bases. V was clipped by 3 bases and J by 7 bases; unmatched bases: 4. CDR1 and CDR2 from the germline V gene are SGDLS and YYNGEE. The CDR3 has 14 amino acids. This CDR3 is CASSETGGSEKLFF. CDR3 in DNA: TGTGCCAGCAGCGAAACAGGGGGCTCTGAAAAACTGTTTTTT.

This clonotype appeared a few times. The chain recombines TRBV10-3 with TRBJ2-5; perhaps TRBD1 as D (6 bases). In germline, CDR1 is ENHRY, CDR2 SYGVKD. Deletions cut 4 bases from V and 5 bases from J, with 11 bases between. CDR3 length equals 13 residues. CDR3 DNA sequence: TGTGCCATCAGTGGGAACAGGGATGAGACCCAGTACTTC. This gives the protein CAISGNRDETQYF.

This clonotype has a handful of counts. This CDR3 is CSARVGTSNQPQHF. The CDR3 nucleotides read TGCAGTGCTAGAGTTGGGACAAGCAATCAGCCCCAGCATTTT. The chain employs TRBV20-1 and TRBJ1-5, with a weak D call TRBD1 (6 bases). This CDR3 is 14 amino acids long. V lost 1 base to trimming and J lost 1 base, with 8 bases between them. Germline assignment: CDR1 DFQATT and CDR2 SNEGSKA (reference sequence).

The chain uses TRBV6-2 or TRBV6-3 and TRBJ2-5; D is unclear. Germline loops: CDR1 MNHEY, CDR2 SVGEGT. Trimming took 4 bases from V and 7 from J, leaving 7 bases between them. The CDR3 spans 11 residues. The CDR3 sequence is CASSFERTQYF. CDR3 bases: TGTGCCAGCAGTTTTGAGAGGACCCAGTACTTC.